This TCR beta chain was captured in a study of beta chain features in type 1 diabetes. Germline loops: CDR1 SGHRS, CDR2 YFSETQ. Trimming removed 0 bases from V and 4 bases from J; junction bases left unmatched: 5. This CDR3 region has 15 residues. Findings and caveats of the study: The naive, central memory and Treg TCRB repertoires looked more alike in patients than they did in healthy donors. Within each of all four CD4+ subsets, Type 1 diabetes patients had TCRB CDR3s that were moderately but significantly shorter.

The authors reverse transcribed all of the isolated RNA, so sequencing captured expressed TCRB transcripts. Repertoires were generated with immunoSEQ multiplex PCR, while TCRdb's copy carries only in-frame clones and drops some. The sample has under 400,000 clones; approximately 12% are singletons. This clone was found a few times. Its matching antigen is unknown. This clonotype was obtained from a woman under 30 with type 1 diabetes. The sample consisted of naive CD4+ T cells from blood. This chain uses TRBV5-1 with TRBJ2-7, with 9 bases lining up with TRBD2. The CDR3 bases are TGCGCCAGCAGCTTGGTTATTAGCGGGGGATACGAGCAGTACTTC. This sequence encodes CASSLVISGGYEQYF.